These T cell receptor beta chains were read from a single sample in a study of T cells in Graves' hyperthyroidism and ophthalmopathy. MiXCR was run by TCRdb on the multiplex PCR reads, yielding one entry per CDR3 protein. The sample contains hundreds of thousands of distinct CDR3 sequences, 17% of which appear only once. The sample was blood. The receptors stem from a woman aged 18-29 years with Graves' ophthalmopathy. The CDR3 runs from the conserved cysteine through the conserved F or W. The D gene is left open where the match is weak. Clone size, where shown, is once, few, many, or a class for clones that have expanded.

TRBV5-1	TRBD2	TRBJ2-3	.	CASSTGLAGVSTDTQYF	TGCGCCAGCAGTACTGGACTAGCGGGAGTCAGCACAGATACGCAGTATTTT
TRBV4-1	.	TRBJ2-7	few	CASSQGGGWYEQYF	TGCGCCAGCAGCCAAGGTGGGGGCTGGTACGAGCAGTACTTC
TRBV3-1	TRBD1	TRBJ1-6	few	CASSHNLGQGTSPLHF	TGTGCCAGCAGCCATAACCTTGGACAGGGGACTTCACCCCTCCACTTT
TRBV2	TRBD1	TRBJ1-1	.	CASIGQGARSEAFF	TGTGCCAGCATTGGACAGGGGGCGCGTTCTGAAGCTTTCTTT
TRBV6-1	.	TRBJ1-1	few	CASSPAPGPLNTEAFF	TGTGCCAGCAGCCCCGCCCCCGGGCCTTTGAACACTGAAGCTTTCTTT
TRBV2	.	TRBJ2-7	.	CASGRWSYEQYF	TGTGCCAGCGGGAGGTGGTCCTACGAGCAGTACTTC
TRBV11-3	.	TRBJ2-7	many	CASSLGNYEQYF	TGTGCCAGCAGCTTAGGCAACTACGAGCAGTACTTC
TRBV2	TRBD2	TRBJ2-1	many	CASSPSSGRVNEQFF	TGTGCCAGCAGTCCCTCTAGCGGGAGGGTCAATGAGCAGTTCTTC
TRBV28	.	TRBJ2-1	many	CASKQYNEQFF	TGTGCCAGCAAGCAGTACAATGAGCAGTTCTTC
TRBV10-3	.	TRBJ1-1	many	CAISSGGWNTEAFF	TGTGCCATCAGTAGTGGGGGTTGGAACACTGAAGCTTTCTTT
TRBV30	.	TRBJ2-5	many	CAWSGLRETQYF	TGTGCCTGGAGTGGGTTGAGAGAGACCCAGTACTTC
TRBV5-1	.	TRBJ2-1	many	CATRRGDDVEQFF	TGCGCCACCCGTCGAGGGGATGACGTCGAGCAGTTCTTC
TRBV6-1	TRBD2	TRBJ2-1	many	CASRDEVGGPVNEQFF	TGTGCCAGCAGGGACGAAGTGGGAGGGCCTGTCAATGAGCAGTTCTTC
TRBV9	.	TRBJ2-2	few	CASSVARKRSTGELFF	TGTGCCAGCAGCGTAGCTCGCAAGCGGAGCACCGGGGAGCTGTTTTTT
TRBV2	.	TRBJ1-1	many	CASTEYTEAFF	TGTGCCAGTACTGAGTACACTGAAGCTTTCTTT
TRBV7-6	TRBD1	TRBJ1-6	.	CASSLQDRGSPLHF	TGTGCCAGCAGCTTGCAGGACAGGGGTTCACCCCTCCACTTT
TRBV7-2	.	TRBJ2-3	many	CASSSPPDTQYF	TGTGCCAGCAGCTCCCCGCCAGATACGCAGTATTTT
TRBV7-8	TRBD1	TRBJ1-1	many	CASSLAGTGAGNTEAFF	TGTGCCAGCAGCTTAGCGGGGACAGGGGCGGGGAACACTGAAGCTTTCTTT
TRBV5-6	.	TRBJ2-3	many	CASSDSTDTQYF	TGTGCCAGCAGCGACAGCACAGATACGCAGTATTTT
TRBV24-1	.	TRBJ1-1	few	CATSDPGKNTEAFF	TGTGCCACCAGTGATCCCGGGAAGAACACTGAAGCTTTCTTT
TRBV29-1	TRBD2	TRBJ2-3	.	CSVDGLAGAFTDTQYF	TGCAGCGTTGACGGCCTAGCGGGGGCCTTCACAGATACGCAGTATTTT
TRBV28	TRBD1	TRBJ1-4	few	CASSLGQADGKLFF	TGTGCCAGCAGTTTGGGACAGGCGGACGGAAAACTGTTTTTT
TRBV24-1	TRBD1	TRBJ2-1	many	CATSDLGRGSYNEQFF	TGTGCCACCAGTGATTTAGGCAGGGGGTCCTACAATGAGCAGTTCTTC
TRBV18	TRBD1	TRBJ1-2	.	CASRPSGTVYGYTF	TGTGCCAGCCGGCCCTCCGGGACAGTCTATGGCTACACCTTC
TRBV5-5	.	TRBJ2-7	many	CASSLEDSIYEQYF	TGTGCCAGCAGCTTGGAGGACAGCATCTACGAGCAGTACTTC
TRBV27	.	TRBJ2-1	many	CASSLGVSSYNEQFF	TGTGCCAGCAGTTTAGGTGTTAGCTCCTACAATGAGCAGTTCTTC
TRBV30	.	TRBJ2-3	.	CAWSVGQNYLTGPDTQYF	TGTGCCTGGAGTGTTGGACAAAATTACCTAACGGGGCCAGATACGCAGTATTTT
TRBV20-1	.	TRBJ2-5	many	CSAGGQQETQYF	TGCAGTGCGGGGGGACAGCAAGAGACCCAGTACTTC
TRBV5-1	TRBD2	TRBJ2-1	.	CASSLIASGGNEFF	TGCGCCAGCAGCTTGATAGCTAGCGGGGGGAACGAGTTCTTC
TRBV24-1	TRBD2	TRBJ2-7	.	CATSDWGGSNEQYF	TGTGCCACCAGTGATTGGGGGGGGTCCAATGAGCAGTACTTC
TRBV12-3/TRBV12-4	TRBD2	TRBJ2-1	many	CASSLQTSGFRGEQFF	TGTGCCAGCAGTTTACAGACTAGCGGGTTTCGGGGTGAGCAGTTCTTC
TRBV3-1	TRBD2	TRBJ2-5	many	CASSQDVWTSGETQYF	TGTGCCAGCAGCCAAGACGTGTGGACTAGCGGAGAGACCCAGTACTTC
TRBV3-1	TRBD2	TRBJ2-1	many	CASSQDRLAGGNEQFF	TGTGCCAGCAGCCAAGATCGACTAGCGGGGGGAAATGAGCAGTTCTTC
TRBV20-1	.	TRBJ2-1	many	CSARGWDGESYNEQFF	TGCAGTGCTAGAGGCTGGGACGGGGAATCCTACAATGAGCAGTTCTTC